The entry below gives a single T cell receptor (beta chain) sequence along with its context. This CDR3 spans 15 amino acids. Per the germline V gene, CDR1 is SGHNT and CDR2 is YYREEE (reference sequence). Trimming removed 5 bases from V and 8 bases from J, with 17 bases in between. The data derive from a study of blood T cell repertoires in COVID-19. Profiled with immunoSEQ multiplex PCR; TCRdb holds only in-frame clones, not every one. Among approximately 170,000 clones listed, around 85% were seen once. The TCR sequence derives from an elderly man with COVID-19, enrolled during active disease. The genes are TRBV5-4 and TRBJ1-6; D is perhaps TRBD1 (6 bases). Sequencing used peripheral blood. The DNA for the CDR3 is TGTGCCAGCAGGCGAACTCCGGACAGTTATTCACCCCTCCACTTT. Encoded protein: CASRRTPDSYSPLHF. The full variable domain, with the rest looked up from reference TRBV5-4 and TRBJ1-6, is ETGVTQSPTHLIKTRGQQVTLRCSSQSGHNTVSWYQQALGQGPQFIFQYYREEENGRGNFPPRFSGLQFPNYSSELNVNALELDDSALYLCASRRTPDSYSPLHFGNGTRLTVT.